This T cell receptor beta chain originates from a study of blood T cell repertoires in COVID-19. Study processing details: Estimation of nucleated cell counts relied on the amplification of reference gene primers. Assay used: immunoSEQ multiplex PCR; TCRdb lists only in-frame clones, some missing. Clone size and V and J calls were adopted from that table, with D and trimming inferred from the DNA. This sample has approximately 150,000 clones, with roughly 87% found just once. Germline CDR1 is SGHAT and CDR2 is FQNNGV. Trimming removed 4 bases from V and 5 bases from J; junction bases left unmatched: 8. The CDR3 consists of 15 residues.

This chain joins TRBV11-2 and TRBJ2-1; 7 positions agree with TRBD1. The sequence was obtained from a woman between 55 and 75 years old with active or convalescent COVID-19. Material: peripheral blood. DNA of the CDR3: TGTGCCAGCAGCTCGATCCGGGACAGACACAATGAGCAGTTCTTC. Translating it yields CASSSIRDRHNEQFF.